A single sample gave rise to the 18 T cell receptor beta chains below, sequenced in a study of Ad26.COV2.S vaccination and SARS-CoV-2 variants. Treatment in this sample: around 19 received Ad26.COV2.S at low or high dose, single or two shots; several received placebo; per-sample allocation not given. Day 63 after the first injection of vaccine or placebo was the sampling time. Some clones are missing from TCRdb's copy, which holds only in-frame ones; the method was immunoSEQ multiplex PCR. The sample lists about 680,000 clones; more than 70% were seen once. This sample comprised peripheral blood, obtained in a trial of Ad26.COV2.S vaccine versus placebo. These receptors came from a person aged 18-65 years who received the Ad26.COV2.S COVID-19 vaccine or a placebo.

The genes are TRBV6-6 and TRBJ2-1; 11 nucleotides line up with TRBD2. Looked up from germline, CDR1 is MNHNY and CDR2 is SVGAGI (reference sequence). V shed 6 bases and J 5 bases; nucleotides not matched to a gene: 9. The CDR3 consists of 16 residues. CDR3 region: CASRLNPGLADNEQFF. The CDR3 nucleotides are TGTGCCAGCAGGCTCAATCCGGGACTAGCGGACAATGAGCAGTTCTTC.

The V call is TRBV19, the J call TRBJ2-7; 7 nucleotides align to TRBD2. V shed 5 bases and J 3 bases; nucleotides not matched to a gene: 7. Germline CDR1 reads LNHDA; CDR2 reads SQIVND (reference sequence). CDR3 size: 14 residues. CDR3 amino acids: CASSLSAGDYEQYF. The CDR3 bases are TGTGCCAGTAGTCTGTCGGCGGGGGACTACGAGCAGTACTTC.

The J gene is TRBJ1-5, the V gene TRBV6-5, with D maybe TRBD1 (5 bases). V dropped 8 bases and J dropped 9 bases, with 14 bases sitting between them. Germline V gene data show CDR1 as MNHEY and CDR2 as SVGAGI. This CDR3 region has 12 residues. This CDR3 reads CASAQTGGPQHF. Written as DNA, the CDR3 is TGTGCCAGCGCACAAACTGGGGGGCCCCAGCATTTT.

V is TRBV7-9 and J is TRBJ2-1; D is perhaps TRBD2 (5 bases). V lost 2 bases and J 9 bases, leaving 14 bases between the germline ends. Germline loops: CDR1 SEHNR, CDR2 FQNEAQ (reference sequence). This CDR3 spans 14 amino acids. The CDR3 nucleotides read TGTGCCAGCAGCTTAACTAGTGGGATTGGTGAGCAGTTCTTC. Its protein product is CASSLTSGIGEQFF.

The chain uses TRBV20-1 and TRBJ2-7, with 11 bases lining up with TRBD1. The CDR3 spans 14 residues. Trimming took 3 bases from V and 4 from J; bases not matched to a gene: 5. CDR1 is DFQATT and CDR2 is SNEGSKA in the germline V gene (reference sequence). The CDR3 DNA is TGCAGTGCTAGTCCCGGGACAGGGGGGTACGAGCAGTACTTC. This codes for CSASPGTGGYEQYF.

The chain carries TRBV18 and TRBJ2-3, with 10 bases aligning to TRBD2. J gave up 2 bases and V 3 bases, and 8 bases lay outside the gene matches. Germline lookup yields CDR1 KGHSH and CDR2 LQKENI. The CDR3 runs 17 residues. The CDR3: CASSPAAGGWATDTQYF. The CDR3 DNA reads TGTGCCAGCTCACCGGCAGCGGGAGGGTGGGCCACAGATACGCAGTATTTT.

V is TRBV3-1 (or the pseudogene TRBV3-2) and J is TRBJ1-4; D is uncertain. This CDR3 is 14 amino acids long. Trimming left V 0 bases short and J 5 bases short, with 7 bases between. CDR1 and CDR2 (germline): LGHDT, YNNKEL (reference sequence). The CDR3 DNA reads as TGTGCCAGCAGCCAAGAAGGGCTGAATGAAAAACTGTTTTTT. Protein: CASSQEGLNEKLFF.

This clone was picked up a small number of times. The chain uses TRBV5-1 and TRBJ1-6; no clear D. The ends were cut back, 0 bases at V and 6 bases at J, with 13 bases in the middle. This CDR3 is built from 16 residues. From germline, CDR1 is SGHRS and CDR2 YFSETQ. The CDR3 DNA reads as TGCGCCAGCAGCTTGGCCCTATTGGACGTTAATTCACCCCTCCACTTT. It translates to CASSLALLDVNSPLHF.

Points on this clone: The same CDR3 also results from other DNA sequences found in this sample. The rearrangement uses TRBV15 and TRBJ1-2; D perhaps matches TRBD1 (5 bases). The V gene's germline CDR1 is LNHNV and CDR2 YYDKDF (reference sequence). Trimming took 5 bases from V and 3 from J, leaving 10 bases between them. This CDR3 has 13 amino acids. DNA of the CDR3: TGTGCCACCAGCCCAGACAGAGACTATGGCTACACCTTC. Protein: CATSPDRDYGYTF.

On this clone: Other DNA sequences within the sample encode an identical CDR3. This chain joins TRBV12-3 or TRBV12-4 and TRBJ2-4; a weak D match, TRBD2 (6 bases). The CDR3 is 12 residues long. The V end was cut by 3 bases, the J end by 6 bases, with 6 bases between. This CDR3 reads CASSLEGNIQYF. The CDR3 DNA reads as TGTGCCAGCAGTTTGGAGGGAAACATTCAGTACTTC.

The J gene is TRBJ2-7, the V gene TRBV30; 11 bases line up with TRBD1. The CDR3 is 16 residues long. The germline gives CDR1 GTSNPN, CDR2 SVGIG (reference sequence). Trimming cost V 3 bases and J 5 bases; bases outside gene matches: 12. As DNA, the CDR3 is TGTGCCTGGAGACCACGACAAGGACAGGGGGCTCACGAGCAGTACTTC. Encoded protein: CAWRPRQGQGAHEQYF.

This clone was seen many times. J is TRBJ1-2 and V is TRBV15; D is undetermined. V was trimmed by 4 bases and J by 4 bases, leaving 16 bases between them. Germline V gives CDR1 LNHNV, CDR2 YYDKDF (reference sequence). The CDR3 is made up of 15 amino acids. This CDR3 is CATSNGPGGGYGYTF. The DNA of the CDR3 is TGTGCCACCAGCAACGGGCCGGGCGGTGGCTATGGCTACACCTTC.

The rearrangement joins TRBV19 to TRBJ2-1, with 12 bases matching TRBD2. The J segment lost 0 bases and the V segment lost 9 bases, leaving 12 bases of the junction unmatched. The length of the CDR3 is 18 residues. The V gene's germline CDR1 is LNHDA and CDR2 SQIVND (reference sequence). The CDR3 region has the DNA TGTGCCAGCCAAAAATCGGGACTAGCGGGCAACTCCTACAATGAGCAGTTCTTC. This codes for CASQKSGLAGNSYNEQFF. The variable domain in full, completed from reference TRBV19 and TRBJ2-1, reads DGGITQSPKYLFRKEGQNVTLSCEQNLNHDAMYWYRQDPGQGLRLIYYSQIVNDFQKGDIAEGYSVSREKKESFPLTVTSAQKNPTAFYLCASQKSGLAGNSYNEQFFGPGTRLTVL.

This chain connects TRBV19 to TRBJ2-7; no firm D call. This CDR3 is 15 amino acids long. Between the trimmed V and J ends, which lost 10 bases and 0 bases, there was a span of 19 bases. The germline V gene encodes CDR1 LNHDA and CDR2 SQIVND (reference sequence). The CDR3: CATSPYSHSSYEQYF. The CDR3 DNA is TGTGCCACCTCACCCTACTCACACAGCTCCTACGAGCAGTACTTC.

The chain couples TRBV3-1 (or the pseudogene TRBV3-2) to TRBJ1-2, with D uncertain. The CDR3 spans 13 residues. CDR1 is LGHDT, CDR2 YNNKEL, per germline (reference sequence). V lost 7 bases to trimming and J lost 8 bases, with 17 bases between them. The chain's CDR3 is CASTSMTAYGYTF. CDR3 nucleotide sequence: TGTGCCAGCACCTCAATGACGGCGTACGGCTACACCTTC.

CDR3 nucleotide sequence: TGTGCCAGCAGCTTAGTGGGGACTAGCGCCGTCGAGCAGTACTTC. Residues: CASSLVGTSAVEQYF. The chain combines TRBV7-2 with TRBJ2-7, with 10 bases lining up with TRBD2. The CDR3 runs to 15 residues. V trimming: 1 base; J trimming: 6 bases; junction bases outside the gene matches: 6. Germline values: CDR1 SGHTA, CDR2 FQGNSA. Looking up the rest from reference TRBV7-2 and TRBJ2-7 gives the full variable domain: GAGVSQSPSNKVTEKGKDVELRCDPISGHTALYWYRQSLGQGLEFLIYFQGNSAPDKSGLPSDRFSAERTGGSVSTLTIQRTQQEDSAVYLCASSLVGTSAVEQYFGPGTRLTVT.

The chain couples TRBV7-9 to TRBJ2-3; 12 positions match TRBD2. J was trimmed by 4 bases and V by 4 bases; bases with no gene match: 3. CDR1 SEHNR and CDR2 FQNEAQ come from the germline V gene (reference sequence). The CDR3 has 15 amino acids. In DNA form, the CDR3 reads TGTGCCAGCAGCTCACTAGCGGGAGGCTCAGATACGCAGTATTTT. This encodes CASSSLAGGSDTQYF.

The rearrangement links TRBV3-1 (or the pseudogene TRBV3-2) to TRBJ2-2, with 10 bases that match TRBD2. Trimming at V came to 4 bases and at J to 4 bases, leaving 3 bases not matched to a gene. Germline V gene data show CDR1 as LGHDT and CDR2 as YNNKEL (reference sequence). The CDR3 has 15 amino acids. The CDR3 sequence: CASSPRLAGTGELFF. The CDR3 DNA reads as TGTGCCAGCAGCCCCCGACTAGCGGGCACCGGGGAGCTGTTTTTT.